The entry below describes one T cell receptor (beta chain). Its antigen is as yet unknown. This sample is drawn from a study of T-cell memory formation after mild COVID-19. Findings and caveats of the study: CD4+ clones that contracted lay mainly in CM and EM; CD8+ ones lay in EMRA.

Germline loops: CDR1 KGHSH, CDR2 LQKENI. The trim removed 3 bases at V and 2 bases at J, leaving 15 bases unmatched. CDR3 length: 19 residues. In TCRdb, the 5' RACE reads were re-called with MiXCR into one record per CDR3 protein. Of around 340,000 distinct CDR3 sequences listed, 10% to 15% were seen once; the top ten hold 20% to 25%. The sequenced sample was PBMCs or a T cell subset sorted from them (not recorded which). The J gene is TRBJ1-1, the V gene TRBV18; TRBD1 matches 10 bases. This receptor was taken from a man aged 18-30 years who had mild COVID-19 (a few samples of this study predate the infection). Cell type and time point are not known. The chain's CDR3 is CASSPSPGQGKGGNTEAFF. CDR3 coding DNA: TGTGCCAGCTCACCTTCCCCGGGACAGGGGAAGGGTGGAAACACTGAAGCTTTCTTT.